A few counts support the clone carrying this TCR beta chain. Its antigen is unknown. This specimen belongs to a study of T-cell memory formation after mild COVID-19. About the research overall: Among the donors, TCR clusters were largely specific to each donor.

Trimming pared 3 bases from V and 3 bases from J, leaving 6 bases between. The germline gives CDR1 LNHDA, CDR2 SQIVND (reference sequence). The CDR3 has 13 residues. Study-wide results and limits: Among clones contracting day 15 to 85, CD4/CD8 was balanced, whereas later expanders leaned CD4+. The pre-infection memory compartment contained some responding clones, suggesting cross-reactive memory joined.

5'RACE with constant-segment primers built TCRalpha and TCRbeta cDNA libraries with UMIs. TCRdb itself ran the 5' RACE reads through MiXCR, one entry per CDR3 protein. The sample shows around 340,000 distinct CDR3 sequences, 13% of them seen only once. The J gene is TRBJ1-5, the V gene TRBV19, with no clear D. This receptor was identified in a man aged 18 to 30 who had mild COVID-19 (a few samples of this study predate the infection). Cell type and time point are not known. Sequenced material: PBMCs or a T cell subset sorted from them (not recorded which). The CDR3 DNA sequence: TGTGCCAGTAGTATCGGAAACAATCAGCCCCAGCATTTT. As protein: CASSIGNNQPQHF.